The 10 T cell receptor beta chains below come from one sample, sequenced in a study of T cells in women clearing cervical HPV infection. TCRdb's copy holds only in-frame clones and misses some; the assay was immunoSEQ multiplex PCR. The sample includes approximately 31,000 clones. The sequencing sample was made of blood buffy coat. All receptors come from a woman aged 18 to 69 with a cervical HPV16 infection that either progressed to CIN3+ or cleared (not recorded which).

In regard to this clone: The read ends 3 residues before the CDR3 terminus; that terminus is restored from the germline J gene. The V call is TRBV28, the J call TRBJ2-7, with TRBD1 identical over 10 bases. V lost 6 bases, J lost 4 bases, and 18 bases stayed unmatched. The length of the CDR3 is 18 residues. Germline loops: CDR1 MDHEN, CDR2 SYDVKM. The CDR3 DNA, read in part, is TGTGCCAGCAGGCCCGGACAGGGGGTACTCCTGCCCTTTTACGAG. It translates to CASRPGQGVLLPFYE. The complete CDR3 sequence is CASRPGQGVLLPFYEQYF.

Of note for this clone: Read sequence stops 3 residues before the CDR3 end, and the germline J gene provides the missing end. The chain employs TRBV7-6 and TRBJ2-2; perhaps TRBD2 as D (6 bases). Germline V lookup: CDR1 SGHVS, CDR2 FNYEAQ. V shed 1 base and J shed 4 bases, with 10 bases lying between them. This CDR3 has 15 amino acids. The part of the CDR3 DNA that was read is TGTGCCAGCAGCTTAGGGCAGGGAGGCACCGGGGAG. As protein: CASSLGQGGTGE. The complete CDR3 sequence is CASSLGQGGTGELFF. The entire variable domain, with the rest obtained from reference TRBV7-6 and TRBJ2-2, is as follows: GAGVSQSPRYKVTKRGQDVALRCDPISGHVSLYWYRQALGQGPEFLTYFNYEAQQDKSGLPNDRFSAERPEGSISTLTIQRTEQRDSAMYRCASSLGQGGTGELFFGEGSRLTVL.

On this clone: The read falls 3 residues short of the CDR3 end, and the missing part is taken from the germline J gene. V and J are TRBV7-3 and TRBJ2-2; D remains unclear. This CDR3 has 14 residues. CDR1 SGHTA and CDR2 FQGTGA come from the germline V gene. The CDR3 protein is CASRPRATNEKLFF. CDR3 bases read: TGTGCCAGCCGCCCCCGAGCAACTAATGAAAAG.

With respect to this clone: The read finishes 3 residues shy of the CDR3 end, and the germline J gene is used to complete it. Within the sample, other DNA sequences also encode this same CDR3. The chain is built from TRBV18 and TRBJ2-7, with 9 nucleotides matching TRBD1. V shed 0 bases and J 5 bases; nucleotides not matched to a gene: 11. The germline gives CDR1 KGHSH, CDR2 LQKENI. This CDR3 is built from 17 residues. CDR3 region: CASSPPTVTGGFHEQYF. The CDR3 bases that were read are TGTGCCAGCTCACCACCGACTGTGACAGGGGGGTTCCACGAG.

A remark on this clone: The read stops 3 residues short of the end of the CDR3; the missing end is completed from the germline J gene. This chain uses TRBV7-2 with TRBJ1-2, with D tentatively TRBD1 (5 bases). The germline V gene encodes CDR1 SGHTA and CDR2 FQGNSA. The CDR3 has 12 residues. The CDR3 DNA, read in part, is TGTGCCAGCAGCCCAGGGCTTCGGGAC. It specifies CASSPGLRD. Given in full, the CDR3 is CASSPGLRDYTF.

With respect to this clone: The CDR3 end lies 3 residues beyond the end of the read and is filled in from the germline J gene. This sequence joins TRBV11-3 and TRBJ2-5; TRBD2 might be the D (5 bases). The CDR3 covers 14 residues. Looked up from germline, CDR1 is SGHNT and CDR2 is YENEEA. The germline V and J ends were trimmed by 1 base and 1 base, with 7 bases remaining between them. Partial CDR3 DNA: TGTGCCAGCAGCTTAGGAGCGGCCCAAGAGACC. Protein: CASSLGAAQET. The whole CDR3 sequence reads CASSLGAAQETQYF.

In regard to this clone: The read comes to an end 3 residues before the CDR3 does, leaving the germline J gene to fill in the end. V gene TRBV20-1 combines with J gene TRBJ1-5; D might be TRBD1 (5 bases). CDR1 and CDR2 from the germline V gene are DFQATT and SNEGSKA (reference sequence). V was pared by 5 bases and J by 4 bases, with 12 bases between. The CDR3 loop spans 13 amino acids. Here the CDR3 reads CSAPRGSNQPQHF. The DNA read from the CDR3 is TGCAGTGCTCCCCGGGGGTCGAATCAGCCC.

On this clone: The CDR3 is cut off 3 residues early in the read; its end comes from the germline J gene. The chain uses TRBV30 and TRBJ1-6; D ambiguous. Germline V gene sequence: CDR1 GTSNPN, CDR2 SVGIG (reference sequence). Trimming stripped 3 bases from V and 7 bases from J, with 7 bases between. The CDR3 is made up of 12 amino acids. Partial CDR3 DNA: TGTGCCTGGAGCTTGAGCAATTCACCC. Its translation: CAWSLSNSP. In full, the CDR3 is CAWSLSNSPLHF.

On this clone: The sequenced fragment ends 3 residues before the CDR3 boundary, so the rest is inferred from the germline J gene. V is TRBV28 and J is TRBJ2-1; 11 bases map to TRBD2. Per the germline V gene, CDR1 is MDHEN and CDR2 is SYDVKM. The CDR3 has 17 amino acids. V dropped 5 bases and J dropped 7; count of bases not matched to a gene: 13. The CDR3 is CASSIPLGSGGVNEQFF. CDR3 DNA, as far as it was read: TGTGCCAGCAGTATCCCCTTGGGTAGCGGGGGGGTTAATGAG.

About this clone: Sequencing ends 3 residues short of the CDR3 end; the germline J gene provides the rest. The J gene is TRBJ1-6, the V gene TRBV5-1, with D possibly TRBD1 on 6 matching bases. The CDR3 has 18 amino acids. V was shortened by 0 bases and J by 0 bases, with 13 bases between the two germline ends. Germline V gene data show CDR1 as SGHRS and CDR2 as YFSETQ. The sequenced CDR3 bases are TGCGCCAGCAGCTTGGACCAGGGGCCCAGCTCCTATAATTCACCC. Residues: CASSLDQGPSSYNSP. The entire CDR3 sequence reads CASSLDQGPSSYNSPLHF.